These T cell receptor beta chains were read from a single sample in a study of cytomegalovirus exposure and HLA in healthy donors. Libraries were prepared by immunoSEQ multiplex PCR; TCRdb keeps only in-frame clonotypes and omits some of them. Reported are some 140,000 clones; the ten largest clones contain 1.5% to 2%. The specimen was PBMCs. These receptors came from a woman aged 55-70 years in good health and CMV-seronegative. Each CDR3 is given with its conserved first and last residue. Fields, in order: V gene, J gene, CDR3 length, D gene, CDR3 DNA, CDR3 protein. A D gene is named only where the DNA matches it firmly.

>TRBV2|TRBJ2-5|18|TRBD2
TGTGCCAGCAGTTCTTTCCTAGCGGGAGGGCCAGTGAGGGAGACCCAGTACTTC
CASSSFLAGGPVRETQYF
>TRBV6-6|TRBJ2-4|14|.
TGTGCCAGCAGCAAAAGGACTAACCAAAACATTCAGTACTTC
CASSKRTNQNIQYF
>TRBV7-9|TRBJ1-2|15|TRBD1
TGTGCCAGCAGCTCAACCCCGGGACAGGGCCGTGGCTACACCTTC
CASSSTPGQGRGYTF
>TRBV5-5|TRBJ1-4|17|.
TGTGCCAGCAGCTTGGCATTTCAGGGCACTATAGGTGAAAAACTGTTTTTT
CASSLAFQGTIGEKLFF
>TRBV6-5|TRBJ2-7|13|.
TGTGCCAGCAGTTACGCACAGACCTACGAGCAGTACTTC
CASSYAQTYEQYF
>TRBV28|TRBJ1-2|13|TRBD1
TGTGCCAGCAGTAAGGACAGGCGGAGTGGCTACACCTTC
CASSKDRRSGYTF
>TRBV10-3|TRBJ2-5|14|TRBD2
TGTGCCATCAGTGACAGCGGGGGGTCGGAGACCCAGTACTTC
CAISDSGGSETQYF
>TRBV10-3|TRBJ2-3|15|TRBD1
TGTGCCATCACCCGAACAGGGGGCTTCGGAGATACGCAGTATTTT
CAITRTGGFGDTQYF
>TRBV7-6|TRBJ1-5|15|.
TGTGCCAGCAGCTTAACTCAAAGCGGCAATCAGCCCCAGCATTTT
CASSLTQSGNQPQHF
>TRBV7-3|TRBJ2-1|14|TRBD1
TGTGCCAGCAGCCTACAGGGGGCGTCCAATGAGCAGTTCTTC
CASSLQGASNEQFF
>TRBV19|TRBJ1-1|15|.
TGTGCCAGTAGTGATTACCGTCCGGGGGGCTGGGGTGCTTTCTTT
CASSDYRPGGWGAFF
>TRBV5-1|TRBJ2-1|19|.
TGCGCCAGCAGCTCCGGGACTCCTGATTGGGACGGCTCCTACAATGAGCAGTTCTTC
CASSSGTPDWDGSYNEQFF
>TRBV6-1|TRBJ1-4|15|TRBD1
TGTGCCAGCAGGACAGGGCCTCGTGCTAATGAAAAACTGTTTTTT
CASRTGPRANEKLFF
>TRBV9|TRBJ2-5|15|TRBD1
TGTGCCAGCAGCGGTTGGACAGGGGGCAGGGAGACCCAGTACTTC
CASSGWTGGRETQYF
>TRBV19|TRBJ1-5|16|TRBD1
TGTGCCAGTAGTAACGGACAGGGGTTGAGCAATCAGCCCCAGCATTTT
CASSNGQGLSNQPQHF
>TRBV10-1|TRBJ2-3|12|.
TGCGCCAGCAGGGGGGACTTAGATGCGCAGTATTTT
CASRGDLDAQYF
>TRBV10-3|TRBJ1-5|14|.
TGTGCCATCAGTGACGGGGATAGCAATCAGCCCCAGCATTTT
CAISDGDSNQPQHF
>TRBV7-2|TRBJ2-1|16|TRBD1
TGTGCCAGCAGCCAGGGACAGGCCCTGTACTACAATGAGCAGTTCTTC
CASSQGQALYYNEQFF
>TRBV6-1|TRBJ1-2|14|.
TGTGCCAGCAGTGAAGGTGGGAGTAACTATGGCTACACCTTC
CASSEGGSNYGYTF
>TRBV11-3|TRBJ2-3|13|.
TGTGCCAGCAGCTTCACTTTCACAGATACGCAGTATTTT
CASSFTFTDTQYF
>TRBV5-4|TRBJ2-7|15|TRBD2
TGTGCCAGCAGCTCCGGGACTACGGTCTCCTACGAGCAGTACTTC
CASSSGTTVSYEQYF
>TRBV6-6|TRBJ1-1|13|.
TGTGCCAGCAGTTCACAAGTGAACACTGAAGCTTTCTTT
CASSSQVNTEAFF
>TRBV28|TRBJ1-2|12|.
TGTGCCAGCTACTTGAAGGCGGATGGCTACACCTTC
CASYLKADGYTF
>TRBV11-3|TRBJ1-1|14|TRBD1
TGTGCCAGCAGCTTAGCAGGGGGAGCAACTGAAGCTTTCTTT
CASSLAGGATEAFF
>TRBV10-2|TRBJ2-7|13|.
TGCGCCAGCAGTGCAACAGCAGCCTACGAGCAGTACTTC
CASSATAAYEQYF
>TRBV5-1|TRBJ2-5|18|TRBD1
TGCGCCAGCAGCGGGACAGGGACAGGGGATTTGTACCAAGAGACCCAGTACTTC
CASSGTGTGDLYQETQYF
>TRBV27|TRBJ2-3|14|.
TGTGCCAGCAGTTTGGAACTAGCCAGGGATACGCAGTATTTT
CASSLELARDTQYF
>TRBV28|TRBJ1-2|14|TRBD1
TGTGCCAGCAGATTCAGGGGGCGCGTCCTTGGCTACACCTTC
CASRFRGRVLGYTF
>TRBV28|TRBJ1-4|16|TRBD1
TGTGCCAGCAGTTTAATTAAGGACAGGGTTAATGAAAAACTGTTTTTT
CASSLIKDRVNEKLFF
>TRBV5-6|TRBJ2-5|17|TRBD2
TGTGCCAGCAGCTTCTTTTTTTCGGCTAGCGGGGGGTTAACCCAGTACTTC
CASSFFFSASGGLTQYF
>TRBV7-8|TRBJ1-5|14|.
TGTGCCAGCAGCCCCGGGGGGGGCCTTCAGCCCCAGCATTTT
CASSPGGGLQPQHF
>TRBV4-2|TRBJ2-3|18|TRBD2
TGTGCCAGCAGCCAATATACGACTAGCGGGGGGTACACAGATACGCAGTATTTT
CASSQYTTSGGYTDTQYF
>TRBV5-1|TRBJ2-3|15|TRBD2
TGCGCCAGCAGCTTCTCTAGCGGGTTGTCAGATACGCAGTATTTT
CASSFSSGLSDTQYF